One and the same sample provided the 3 T cell receptor beta chains below, sequenced in a study of human T cells and chemical hapten exposure. Time point denoted: patch test 1, 2 weeks after DPC sensitization. Treatment given: therapeutic diphenylcyclopropenone sensitization with weekly scalp DPC. MiXCR, applied by TCRdb to the RACE reads, yields one record per CDR3 protein. The sample includes about 110,000 distinct CDR3 sequences, 11% of them seen just once. The input for sequencing was whole blood, taken in connection with sensitization to the hapten diphenylcyclopropenone (DPC). The receptors shown here come from a woman in her thirties or forties with alopecia areata. Some clones in this sample may be carry-over from other donors' samples.

This sequence joins TRBV30 and TRBJ2-5; D perhaps matches TRBD1 (5 bases). V was pared by 1 base and J by 4 bases, with 10 bases between. CDR1 and CDR2 (germline): GTSNPN, SVGIG (reference sequence). CDR3 size: 13 residues. CDR3 in DNA: TGTGCCTGGAGTGCGCGCCAGGGAGAGACCCAGTACTTC. This encodes CAWSARQGETQYF.

Only a few counts were recorded for this clonotype. The rearrangement uses TRBV29-1 and TRBJ2-7; D tentatively reads TRBD1 or TRBD2 (5 bases each). The germline V gene encodes CDR1 SQVTM and CDR2 ANQGSEA. The CDR3 consists of 13 residues. Trimming left V 0 bases short and J 4 bases short, with 10 bases between. CDR3 coding DNA: TGCAGCGTTGAAGATGGGGGAAGGTACGAGCAGTACTTC. Translation: CSVEDGGRYEQYF.

This clonotype has just one count. This may stem from a read error, because a much larger clone lies one nucleotide away. J is TRBJ2-7 and V is TRBV11-2, with 8 bases fitting TRBD1. Germline lookup yields CDR1 SGHAT and CDR2 FQNNGV. This CDR3 region has 12 residues. With 5 bases clipped from V and 6 bases from J, the junction kept 3 bases outside the gene matches. The DNA of the CDR3 is TGTGCCAGCAGCATGACAGGGGTCGAGCAGTACTTC. Its translation is CASSMTGVEQYF.